The 2 T cell receptor beta chains below all came from one sample that was sequenced in a study of cytomegalovirus exposure and HLA in healthy donors. It was with 60 Vbeta and 13 Jbeta primers that the PCR ran. Generated by immunoSEQ multiplex PCR, the TCRdb table keeps only in-frame clones and is missing some. The sample holds under 200,000 clones, over 70% seen once. Sequencing was carried out using PBMCs. Receptors were obtained from a man under 40 in good health and CMV-seronegative.

CDR3 region: CASSYSGEQDEQYF. Written as DNA, the CDR3 is TGTGCCAGCAGCTATTCAGGGGAGCAGGACGAGCAGTACTTC. This chain links TRBV7-9 with TRBJ2-7, with D perhaps TRBD1 (6 bases). Germline-derived CDR1 and CDR2 are SEHNR and FQNEAQ (reference sequence). The CDR3 has 14 residues. The V end was cut by 4 bases, the J end by 5 bases, with 15 bases between.

The chain recombines TRBV29-1 with TRBJ2-7, with 9 bases identical to TRBD1. With 0 bases clipped from V and 5 bases from J, the junction kept 11 bases outside the gene matches. The germline V gene encodes CDR1 SQVTM and CDR2 ANQGSEA. The CDR3 loop spans 16 amino acids. The CDR3: CSVEEGGQGRRNEQYF. The CDR3 nucleotides read TGCAGCGTTGAAGAAGGGGGACAGGGTCGTAGGAACGAGCAGTACTTC.